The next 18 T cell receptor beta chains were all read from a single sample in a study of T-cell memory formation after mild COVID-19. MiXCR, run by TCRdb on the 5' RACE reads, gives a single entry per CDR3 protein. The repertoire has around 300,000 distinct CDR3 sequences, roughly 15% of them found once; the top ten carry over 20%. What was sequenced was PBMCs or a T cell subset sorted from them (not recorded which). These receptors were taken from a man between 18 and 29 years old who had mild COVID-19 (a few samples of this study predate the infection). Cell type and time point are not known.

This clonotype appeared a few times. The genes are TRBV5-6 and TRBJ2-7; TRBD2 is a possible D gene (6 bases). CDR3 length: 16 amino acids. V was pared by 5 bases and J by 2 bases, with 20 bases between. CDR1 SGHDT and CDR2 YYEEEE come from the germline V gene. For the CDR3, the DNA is TGTGCCAGCAGTCCAGCTCTAGGGACTTGGACCTACGAGCAGTACGTC. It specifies CASSPALGTWTYEQYV.

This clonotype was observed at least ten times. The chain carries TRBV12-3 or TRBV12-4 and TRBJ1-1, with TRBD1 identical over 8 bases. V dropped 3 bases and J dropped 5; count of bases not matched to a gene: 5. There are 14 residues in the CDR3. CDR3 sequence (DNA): TGTGCCAGCAGTTTGGGGACAGGAGGGACTGAAGCTTTCTTT. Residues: CASSLGTGGTEAFF.

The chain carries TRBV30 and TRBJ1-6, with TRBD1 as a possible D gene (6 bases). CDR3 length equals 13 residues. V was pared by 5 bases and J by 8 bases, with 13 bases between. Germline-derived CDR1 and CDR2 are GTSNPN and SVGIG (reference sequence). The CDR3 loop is CAWGQGSDSPLHF. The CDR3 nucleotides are TGTGCCTGGGGTCAGGGGAGCGATTCACCCCTCCACTTT.

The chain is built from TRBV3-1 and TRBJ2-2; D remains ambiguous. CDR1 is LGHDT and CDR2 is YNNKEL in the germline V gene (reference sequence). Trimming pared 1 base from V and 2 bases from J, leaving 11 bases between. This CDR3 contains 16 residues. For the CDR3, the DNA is TGTGCCAGCAGCCAAGCTCGTGACACCAACACCGGGGAGCTGTTTTTT. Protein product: CASSQARDTNTGELFF.

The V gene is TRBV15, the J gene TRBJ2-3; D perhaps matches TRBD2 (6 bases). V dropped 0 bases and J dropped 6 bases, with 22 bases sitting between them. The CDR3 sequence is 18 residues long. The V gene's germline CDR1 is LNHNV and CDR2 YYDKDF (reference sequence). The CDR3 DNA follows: TGTGCCACCAGCAGAGATCGATTAGGCGGGGCCGCATTTGATACGCAGTATTTT. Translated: CATSRDRLGGAAFDTQYF.

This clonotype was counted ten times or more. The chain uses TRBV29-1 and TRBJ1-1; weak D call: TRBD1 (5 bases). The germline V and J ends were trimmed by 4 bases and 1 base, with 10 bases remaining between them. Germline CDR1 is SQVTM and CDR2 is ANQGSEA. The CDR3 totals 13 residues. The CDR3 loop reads CSVGRVTNTEAFF. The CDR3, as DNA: TGCAGCGTTGGCAGGGTAACGAACACTGAAGCTTTCTTT. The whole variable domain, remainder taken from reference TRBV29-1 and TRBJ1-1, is SAVISQKPSRDICQRGTSLTIQCQVDSQVTMMFWYRQQPGQSLTLIATANQGSEATYESGFVIDKFPISRPNLTFSTLTVSNMSPEDSSIYLCSVGRVTNTEAFFGQGTRLTVV.

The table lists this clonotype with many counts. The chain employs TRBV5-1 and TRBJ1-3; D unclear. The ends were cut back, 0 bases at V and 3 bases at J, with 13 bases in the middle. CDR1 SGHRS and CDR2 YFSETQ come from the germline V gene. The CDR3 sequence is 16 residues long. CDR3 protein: CASSLDPGESGNTIYF. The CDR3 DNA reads TGCGCCAGCAGCTTGGACCCCGGGGAAAGTGGAAACACCATATATTTT.

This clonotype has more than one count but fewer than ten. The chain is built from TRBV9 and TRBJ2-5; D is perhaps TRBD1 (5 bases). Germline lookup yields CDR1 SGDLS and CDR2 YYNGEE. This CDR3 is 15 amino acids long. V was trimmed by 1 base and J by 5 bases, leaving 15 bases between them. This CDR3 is CASSVSPQGVETQYF. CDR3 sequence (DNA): TGTGCCAGCAGCGTATCCCCACAAGGGGTCGAGACCCAGTACTTC.

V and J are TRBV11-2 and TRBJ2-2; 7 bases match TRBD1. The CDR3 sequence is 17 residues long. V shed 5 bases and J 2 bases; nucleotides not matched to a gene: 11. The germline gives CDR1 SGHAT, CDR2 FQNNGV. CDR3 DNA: TGTGCCAGCAGCATCCGCAGGGGACAGAGTAACACCGGGGAGCTGTTTTTT. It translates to CASSIRRGQSNTGELFF. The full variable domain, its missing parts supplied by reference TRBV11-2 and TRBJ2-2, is EAGVAQSPRYKIIEKRQSVAFWCNPISGHATLYWYQQILGQGPKLLIQFQNNGVVDDSQLPKDRFSAERLKGVDSTLKIQPAKLEDSAVYLCASSIRRGQSNTGELFFGEGSRLTVL.

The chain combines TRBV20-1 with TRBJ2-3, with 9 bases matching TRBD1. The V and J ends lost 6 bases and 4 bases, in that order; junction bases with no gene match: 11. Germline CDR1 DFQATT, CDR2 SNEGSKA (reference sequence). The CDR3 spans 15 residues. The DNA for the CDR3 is TGCAGTGCCATCGGGGGACAGGGACGCGCAGATACGCAGTATTTT. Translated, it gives CSAIGGQGRADTQYF.

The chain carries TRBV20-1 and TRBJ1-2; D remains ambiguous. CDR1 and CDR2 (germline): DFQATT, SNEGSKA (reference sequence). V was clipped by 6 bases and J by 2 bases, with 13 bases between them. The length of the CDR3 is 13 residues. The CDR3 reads CSAHVRVNYGYTF. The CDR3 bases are TGCAGTGCCCACGTGCGGGTAAACTATGGCTACACCTTC.

The CDR3 reads CASSSTGFSQPQHF. The CDR3 DNA is TGTGCCAGCAGCTCTACAGGGTTTAGTCAGCCCCAGCATTTT. The chain uses TRBV12-3 or TRBV12-4 and TRBJ1-5, with D possibly being TRBD1 (6 bases). CDR3 size: 14 residues. Between the trimmed V and J ends, which lost 6 bases and 6 bases, there was a span of 15 bases.

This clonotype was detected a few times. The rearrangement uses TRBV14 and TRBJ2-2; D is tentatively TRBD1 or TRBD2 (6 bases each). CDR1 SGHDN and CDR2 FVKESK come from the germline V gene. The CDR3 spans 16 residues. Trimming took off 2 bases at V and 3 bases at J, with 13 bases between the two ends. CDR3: CASSQNWGADTGELFF. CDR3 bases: TGTGCCAGCAGCCAAAATTGGGGGGCTGACACCGGGGAGCTGTTTTTT.

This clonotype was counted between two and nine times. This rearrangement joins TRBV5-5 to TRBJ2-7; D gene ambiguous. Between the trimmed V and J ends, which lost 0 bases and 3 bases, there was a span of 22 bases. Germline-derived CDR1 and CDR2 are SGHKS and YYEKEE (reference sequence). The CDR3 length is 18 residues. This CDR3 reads CASSLERSVGLGLYEQYV. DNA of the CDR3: TGTGCCAGCAGCTTGGAGAGGTCAGTAGGGCTGGGCCTCTACGAGCAGTACGTC.

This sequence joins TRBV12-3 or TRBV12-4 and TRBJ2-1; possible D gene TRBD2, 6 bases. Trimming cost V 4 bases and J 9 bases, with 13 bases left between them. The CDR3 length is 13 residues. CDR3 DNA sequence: TGTGCCAGCAGTTATGGTAGCGGAGGTGAGCAGTTCTTC. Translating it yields CASSYGSGGEQFF.

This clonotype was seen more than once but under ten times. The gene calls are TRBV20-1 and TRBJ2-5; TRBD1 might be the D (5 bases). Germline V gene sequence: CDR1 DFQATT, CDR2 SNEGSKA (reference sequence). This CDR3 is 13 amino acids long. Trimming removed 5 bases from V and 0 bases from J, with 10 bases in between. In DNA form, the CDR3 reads TGCAGTGCTCCCGACAGAAACCAAGAGACCCAGTACTTC. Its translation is CSAPDRNQETQYF.

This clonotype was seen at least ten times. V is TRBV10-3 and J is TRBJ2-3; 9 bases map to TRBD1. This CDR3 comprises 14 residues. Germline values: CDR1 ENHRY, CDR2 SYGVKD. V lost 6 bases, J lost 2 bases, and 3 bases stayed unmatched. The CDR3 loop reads CAISRTGDTDTQYF. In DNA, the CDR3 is TGTGCCATCAGCCGGACAGGGGACACAGATACGCAGTATTTT.

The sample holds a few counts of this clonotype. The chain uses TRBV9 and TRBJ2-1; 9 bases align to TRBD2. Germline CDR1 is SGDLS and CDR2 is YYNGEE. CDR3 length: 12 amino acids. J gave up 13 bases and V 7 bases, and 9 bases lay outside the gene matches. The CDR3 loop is CASGSSGGTQFF. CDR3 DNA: TGTGCCAGCGGGTCGAGCGGGGGGACACAGTTCTTC.